This TCR beta chain derives from a study of CD8 T cells in ankylosing spondylitis. General study results and limits: Ankylosing spondylitis blood appeared to carry a characteristic TCR beta motif of roughly 8 highly homologous variants.

V lost 3 bases and J lost 6; bases outside the gene matches: 6. The CDR3 length is 15 residues. Germline CDR1 and CDR2: LNHNV and YYDKDF (reference sequence). Concerning this clonotype itself: Its antigen is still unknown.

One entry per CDR3 protein, called by TCRdb with MiXCR from the 5' RACE reads. The sample gives about 480,000 distinct CDR3 sequences, roughly 15% of which show up once; 1% is in the top ten. Sequenced sample: blood, either unsorted or a sorted T cell fraction (not recorded which). The receptor was isolated from a male donor with ankylosing spondylitis. The chain joins TRBV15 to TRBJ1-5; 9 nucleotides line up with TRBD1. The CDR3 spells CATSSYTGGTQPQHF. CDR3 nucleotide sequence: TGTGCCACCAGCAGTTATACAGGGGGCACTCAGCCCCAGCATTTT.